The rows below give T cell receptor beta chains drawn from one sample of a study of CD8+CD57+ T cells in acquired aplastic anemia. TCRdb reprocessed the reads via MiXCR and lists one record per CDR3 protein. Of 310,000 or so distinct CDR3 sequences listed, roughly 53% are singletons. The sequenced sample consisted of sorted CD4+, CD8+, or CD8+CD57+ T cells (not recorded which) from PBMCs. These TCRs come from a human donor with aplastic anemia. Each CDR3 is given with its conserved first and last residue. Each record gives: V gene, J gene, D gene, clone size, CDR3 protein, CDR3 DNA. A D gene is named only where the DNA matches it firmly. Size tells how often a clone was seen (once, few, many) or the class of an expanded clone, and some rows leave it out.

TRBV7-8	TRBJ2-1	TRBD1	NA	CASSTGTGPYEQFF	TGTGCCAGCAGCACCGGGACAGGGCCCTATGAGCAGTTCTTC
TRBV24-1	TRBJ2-7	NA	NA	CATSACIQPRQEQYF	TGTGCCACCAGCGCCTGTATACAGCCCCGGCAAGAGCAGTACTTC
TRBV15	TRBJ2-2	TRBD1	NA	CATLRGQESGELFF	TGTGCCACCCTCAGGGGGCAGGAGTCCGGGGAGCTGTTTTTT
TRBV15	TRBJ1-5	TRBD1	NA	CATSRGTGWDGQPQHF	TGTGCCACCAGCAGAGGGACAGGGTGGGACGGTCAGCCCCAGCATTTT
TRBV7-9	TRBJ2-5	NA	few	CASSFRDPQETQYF	TGTGCCAGCAGCTTTAGAGATCCACAAGAGACCCAGTACTTC
TRBV20-1	TRBJ2-3	TRBD2	few	CSAPRASGRDTQYF	TGCAGTGCCCCCCGTGCTAGCGGACGGGATACGCAGTATTTT
TRBV5-1	TRBJ2-7	NA	NA	CASSTLGVYEQYF	TGTGCCAGCAGCACACTCGGGGTATACGAGCAGTACTTC
TRBV24-1	TRBJ2-1	TRBD2	NA	CATSDSRTSGRWQFF	TGTGCCACCAGTGATTCCCGGACTAGCGGGAGGTGGCAGTTCTTC
TRBV7-6	TRBJ2-7	NA	NA	CASSLARGSEQYF	TGTGCTAGCAGCTTAGCTCGGGGGAGCGAGCAGTACTTC
TRBV4-1	TRBJ2-1	TRBD1	few	CASSQRQGNEQFF	TGCGCCAGCAGCCAACGACAGGGAAATGAGCAGTTCTTC
TRBV24-1	TRBJ2-5	TRBD1	NA	CATSDHGTGETQYF	TGTGCCACCAGTGATCATGGGACAGGCGAGACCCAGTACTTC
TRBV7-2	TRBJ2-1	TRBD1	NA	CASSLARTGHEQFF	TGTGCCAGCAGCTTAGCGCGGACAGGACATGAGCAGTTCTTC
TRBV20-1	TRBJ2-3	NA	NA	CSATRGGTDTQYF	TGCAGTGCTACCAGGGGGGGGACAGATACGCAGTATTTT
TRBV15	TRBJ2-3	NA	NA	CATSREEVSTGTQYF	TGTGCCACCAGCAGAGAAGAAGTGAGCACGGGTACGCAGTATTTT
TRBV19	TRBJ2-7	TRBD1	few	CASSTTGTPYEQYF	TGTGCCAGTAGCACGACAGGGACCCCCTACGAGCAGTACTTC
TRBV29-1	TRBJ2-7	NA	NA	CSVEGLRGLGYEQYF	TGCAGCGTTGAAGGGTTGAGGGGGTTGGGTTACGAGCAGTACTTC
TRBV5-1	TRBJ1-6	NA	NA	CASSLGSGYNSPLHF	TGTGCCAGCAGCTTAGGCTCGGGTTATAATTCACCCCTCCACTTT
TRBV20-1	TRBJ1-1	TRBD1	NA	CSANGQGRSEAFF	TGCAGTGCAAACGGACAGGGGAGGTCCGAAGCTTTCTTT
TRBV9	TRBJ1-2	NA	many	CASSEERGNYGYTF	TGTGCCAGCAGCGAAGAAAGGGGAAACTATGGCTACACCTTC
TRBV6-1	TRBJ1-2	TRBD1	many	CASKSGQAIDGYTF	TGTGCCAGCAAATCGGGACAGGCTATCGATGGCTACACCTTC
TRBV20-1	TRBJ1-1	NA	few	CSAWNSRRSEAFF	TGCAGTGCATGGAACAGCCGTAGATCCGAAGCTTTCTTT
TRBV19	TRBJ2-2	NA	NA	CASSRQVTGELFF	TGTGCCAGTAGCCGACAGGTTACCGGGGAGCTGTTTTTT
TRBV6-4	TRBJ2-3	TRBD1	NA	CASSDGTGGADTQYF	TGTGCCAGCAGTGACGGGACAGGGGGCGCAGATACGCAGTATTTT
TRBV20-1	TRBJ2-1	NA	once	CSAPGRPDTYNEQFF	TGCAGTGCCCCAGGGCGGCCCGACACCTACAATGAGCAGTTCTTC
TRBV7-8	TRBJ2-7	TRBD2	NA	CASSLRGGRGAAAYEQYF	TGTGCCAGCAGCTTACGGGGAGGGCGGGGCGCGGCCGCCTACGAGCAGTACTTC